This T cell receptor beta chain was documented in a study of T cells in Graves' hyperthyroidism and ophthalmopathy. Whole-study results and caveats: The majority of expanded thyroid clonotypes above 0.001 also appeared in blood.

Authors of the study amplified TCR beta CDR3 regions from RNA transcripts. The study used the HTBI primer set for a first-round RT-PCR of the TCR CDR3. TCRdb re-called the multiplex PCR reads with MiXCR, one entry per CDR3 protein. This table holds about 380,000 distinct CDR3 sequences, about 15% found once. With 5 bases removed from V and 10 bases from J, the gap between germline ends came to 12 bases. The CDR3 has 12 amino acids. Germline V CDR1 and CDR2: SNHLY, FYNNEI. Concerning this clonotype itself: Its antigen remains unknown.

V and J are TRBV2 and TRBJ2-1, with a tentative D call TRBD2 (6 bases). Source material: blood. This receptor was taken from a woman aged 60-75 years with Graves' hyperthyroidism. The CDR3 sequence is CASSYPDYEQFF. Here the CDR3 DNA reads TGTGCCAGCAGTTACCCGGACTACGAGCAGTTCTTC.